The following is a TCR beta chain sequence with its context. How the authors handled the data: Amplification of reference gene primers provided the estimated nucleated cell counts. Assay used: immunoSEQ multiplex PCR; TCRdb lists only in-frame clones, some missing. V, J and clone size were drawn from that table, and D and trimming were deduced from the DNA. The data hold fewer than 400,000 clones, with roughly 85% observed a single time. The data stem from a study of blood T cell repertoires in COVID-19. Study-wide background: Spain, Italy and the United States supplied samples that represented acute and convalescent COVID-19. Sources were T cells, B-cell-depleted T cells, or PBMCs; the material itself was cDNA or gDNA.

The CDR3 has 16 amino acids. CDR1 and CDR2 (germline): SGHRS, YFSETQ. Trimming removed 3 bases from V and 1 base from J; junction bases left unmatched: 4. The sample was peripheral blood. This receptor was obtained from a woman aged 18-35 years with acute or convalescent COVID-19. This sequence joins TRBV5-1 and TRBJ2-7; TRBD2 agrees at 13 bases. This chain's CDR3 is CASSWGLAGLSYEQYF. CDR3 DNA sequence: TGCGCCAGCAGCTGGGGACTAGCGGGGCTATCCTACGAGCAGTACTTC.